Below, 15 T cell receptor beta chains from the same sample are listed, as sequenced in a study of blood T cell repertoires in COVID-19. Sequencing used immunoSEQ multiplex PCR; TCRdb keeps in-frame clones, though not all of them. The data contain 35,000 to 40,000 clones, roughly 78% of them singletons. Sequencing used peripheral blood. The source of these receptors is an elderly man with active or convalescent COVID-19.

The V call is TRBV10-3, the J call TRBJ1-1; 7 nucleotides match TRBD1. CDR1 ENHRY and CDR2 SYGVKD come from the germline V gene. V lost 2 bases and J lost 2; bases outside the gene matches: 5. The CDR3 is 15 amino acids. CDR3 bases: TGTGCCATCAGTGAGGGAGACAGGGCAAACACTGAAGCTTTCTTT. Translated, it gives CAISEGDRANTEAFF.

This chain uses TRBV7-6 with TRBJ2-7; the D gene is possibly TRBD2 (6 bases). Germline loops: CDR1 SGHVS, CDR2 FNYEAQ. Trimming pared 5 bases from V and 5 bases from J, leaving 19 bases between. CDR3 length: 15 residues. The CDR3 nucleotides are TGTGCCAGCAGCCTCGCGGGACGGGCAGCCGACGAGCAGTACTTC. This gives the protein CASSLAGRAADEQYF.

The rearrangement joins TRBV29-1 to TRBJ1-2, with D perhaps TRBD1 (6 bases). Trimming pared 7 bases from V and 3 bases from J, leaving 15 bases between. CDR3 length: 13 residues. Germline CDR1 is SQVTM and CDR2 is ANQGSEA. CDR3 sequence: CSARLGADYGYTF. The CDR3 coding sequence is TGCAGCGCCCGCTTGGGGGCGGACTATGGCTACACCTTC.

The CDR3, as DNA: TGCGCCAGCAGCTTGGGACAGGGGGACGACACAGATACGCAGTATTTT. Protein sequence: CASSLGQGDDTDTQYF. The chain joins TRBV5-1 to TRBJ2-3; 9 bases agree with TRBD1. The CDR3 has 16 residues. J lost 2 bases, V lost 0 bases, and 4 bases had no gene match. Germline loops: CDR1 SGHRS, CDR2 YFSETQ.

This clone was seen only a few times. The chain is built from TRBV4-3 and TRBJ2-7; D gene unclear. The CDR3 consists of 14 residues. Per the germline V gene, CDR1 is LGHNA and CDR2 is YSLEER. Trimming stripped 1 base from V and 0 bases from J, with 7 bases between. CDR3 in amino acids: CASSQVISSYEQYF. In nucleotides, the CDR3 is TGCGCCAGCAGCCAAGTCATCAGCTCCTACGAGCAGTACTTC.

This clone was detected a few times. The gene calls are TRBV6-2 or TRBV6-3 and TRBJ1-1; 7 bases are shared with TRBD1. CDR1 and CDR2 from the germline V gene are MNHEY and SVGEGT. The V gene end was trimmed by 5 bases and the J gene end by 1 base; junction bases not matched to a gene: 7. The CDR3 contains 15 residues. The CDR3 coding sequence is TGTGCCAGCAGTAAAAGACAGGGATGGAACACTGAAGCTTTCTTT. Translating gives CASSKRQGWNTEAFF.

This chain links TRBV28 with TRBJ2-1; 13 bases are a match to TRBD2. The V and J ends lost 6 bases and 6 bases, in that order; junction bases with no gene match: 14. The CDR3 spans 18 residues. Per germline, CDR1 MDHEN and CDR2 SYDVKM. CDR3 sequence: CASSRDLGTSGKGNEQFF. CDR3 coding DNA: TGTGCCAGCAGCCGAGACCTCGGGACTAGCGGGAAGGGCAATGAGCAGTTCTTC.

This clone was picked up a small number of times. V and J are TRBV19 and TRBJ2-3; 9 nucleotides match TRBD1. The junction had 4 bases not matched to a gene; V was cut back by 6 bases and J by 3 bases. CDR1 and CDR2 (germline): LNHDA, SQIVND (reference sequence). The CDR3 sequence is 14 residues long. As DNA, the CDR3 is TGTGCCAGTAGGGACAGGGGATTTACAGATACGCAGTATTTT. Amino acids: CASRDRGFTDTQYF.

The chain carries TRBV7-8 and TRBJ2-1; TRBD1 is a possible D gene (6 bases). V shed 4 bases and J shed 9 bases, with 22 bases lying between them. CDR3 size: 16 residues. CDR1 SGHVS and CDR2 FQNEAQ come from the germline V gene. The DNA of the CDR3 is TGTGCCAGCAGCTCCGGGAAACGGGACATATTCGGTGAGCAGTTCTTC. Translated: CASSSGKRDIFGEQFF.

The rearrangement joins TRBV11-2 to TRBJ2-3; 12 nucleotides align to TRBD1. The CDR3 runs to 16 residues. V trimming: 4 bases; J trimming: 4 bases; junction bases outside the gene matches: 6. Germline V gene lookup returns CDR1 SGHAT and CDR2 FQNNGV. CDR3 sequence (DNA): TGTGCCAGCAGCTCGGGACAGGGGGCGAGGGCAGATACGCAGTATTTT. As protein: CASSSGQGARADTQYF.

This clone was detected a few times. V is TRBV27 and J is TRBJ2-1, with D tentatively TRBD2 (6 bases). Germline CDR1 and CDR2: MNHEY and SMNVEV (reference sequence). This CDR3 contains 14 residues. The V and J ends lost 5 bases and 4 bases respectively, with 12 bases between them. The CDR3 here is CASSLRGSYNEQFF. The DNA for the CDR3 is TGTGCCAGCAGTCTCCGGGGGAGTTACAATGAGCAGTTCTTC.

This rearrangement joins TRBV5-6 to TRBJ1-6; D call uncertain. This CDR3 is built from 13 residues. Germline lookup yields CDR1 SGHDT and CDR2 YYEEEE. V lost 3 bases and J lost 7, with 8 bases in between. The CDR3 reads CASSSTVNSPLHF. DNA of the CDR3: TGTGCCAGCAGCTCAACGGTGAATTCACCCCTCCACTTT.

This chain uses TRBV13 with TRBJ1-4; tentative D call: TRBD1 (6 bases). The CDR3 consists of 16 residues. The germline V gene encodes CDR1 PRHDT and CDR2 FYEKMQ (reference sequence). V was pared by 4 bases and J by 5 bases, with 17 bases between. The CDR3 here is CASSYESDRLNEKLFF. The CDR3 nucleotides read TGTGCCAGCAGCTACGAATCCGACAGGTTAAATGAAAAACTGTTTTTT.

The CDR3 protein is CASSLVGLGNTEAFF. The CDR3, as DNA: TGTGCCAGCAGTTTAGTGGGGCTCGGGAACACTGAAGCTTTCTTT. The chain has TRBV28 and TRBJ1-1; perhaps TRBD1 as D (5 bases). The germline CDR1 and CDR2 sequences are MDHEN and SYDVKM. This CDR3 is 15 amino acids long. The V end was cut by 2 bases, the J end by 1 base, with 11 bases between.

The rearrangement links TRBV5-8 to TRBJ2-3; 10 nucleotides agree with TRBD1. V lost 4 bases to trimming and J lost 1 base; unmatched junction nucleotides: 3. This CDR3 contains 15 residues. Germline values: CDR1 SGHTS, CDR2 YDEGEE. The CDR3, as DNA: TGTGCCAGCAGCCTCGGGACAGGGGGCACAGATACGCAGTATTTT. Its translation is CASSLGTGGTDTQYF.